This TCR beta chain was recorded in a study of blood T cell repertoires in COVID-19. About the research overall: There were acute and convalescent COVID-19 samples, and they came from the United States, Italy and Spain. Sources were T cells, B-cell-depleted T cells, or PBMCs; the material itself was cDNA or gDNA.

Germline assignment: CDR1 LGHNT and CDR2 FRNRAP. Trimming stripped 1 base from V and 9 bases from J, with 7 bases between. The CDR3 has 12 amino acids. How the authors handled the data: Researchers report that nucleated cell counts were estimated from reference gene primer amplification. Clones were read by immunoSEQ multiplex PCR, and TCRdb kept only the in-frame ones, dropping some. V, J and clone size reflect that table, while D and trimming were determined from the DNA. The sample includes around 500,000 clones, 70% to 90% of them seen just once. The chain employs TRBV12-5 and TRBJ2-1; D is unclear. The sample consisted of peripheral blood. The TCR comes from a human donor in a cohort sampled during active COVID-19. CDR3 residues: CASGLDSSEQFF. For the CDR3, the DNA is TGTGCTAGTGGTTTGGACTCAAGTGAGCAGTTCTTC. The whole variable domain, remainder taken from reference TRBV12-5 and TRBJ2-1, is DARVTQTPRHKVTEMGQEVTMRCQPILGHNTVFWYRQTMMQGLELLAYFRNRAPLDDSGMPKDRFSAEMPDATLATLKIQPSEPRDSAVYFCASGLDSSEQFFGPGTRLTVL.